This T cell receptor beta chain was obtained from a study of T cells expressing NK-cell markers. About the research overall: Obtained from sorted CD3+CD56+NKG2C+, CD3+CD56+NKG2C- and CD3+CD56-NKG2C+ T cells were the TCR beta repertoires. Among the eight sequenced donors, seven tested HCMV-seropositive and one tested seronegative.

CDR3 length: 12 amino acids. Study results and limitations: Nothing established the HCMV specificity of expanded NKG2C+ T cell clones. Dominant NKG2C+ clonotype frequencies of about 1.0-8% of CD8+ T cells were measured in six or seven donors.

TCRdb reprocessed the 5' RACE reads, keeping one entry per CDR3 protein, no DNA. The sample includes roughly 110,000 distinct CDR3 sequences. Concerning this clonotype: Its antigen is as yet unknown.

This receptor was identified in a woman between 18 and 70 years old in good health. Sequencing was carried out using blood T cells: a sorted CD56 or NKG2C T cell subset, CD4+ or CD8+ T cells, or bulk PBMC T cells (not recorded which). This chain uses TRBV12-3 or TRBV12-4 with TRBJ2-1. The CDR3 region is CASSFMSDEQFF.